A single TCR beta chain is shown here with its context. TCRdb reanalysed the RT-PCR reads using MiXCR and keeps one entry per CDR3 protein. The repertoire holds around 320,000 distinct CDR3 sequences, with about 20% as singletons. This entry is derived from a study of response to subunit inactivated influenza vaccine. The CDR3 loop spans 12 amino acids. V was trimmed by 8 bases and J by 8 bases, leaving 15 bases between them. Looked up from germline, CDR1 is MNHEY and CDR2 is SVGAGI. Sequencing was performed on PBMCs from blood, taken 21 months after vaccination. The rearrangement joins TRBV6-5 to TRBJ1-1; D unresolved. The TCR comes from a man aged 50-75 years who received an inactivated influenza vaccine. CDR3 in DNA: TGTGCCAGCGGGCAATTGGGGAGCGAAGCTTTCTTT. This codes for CASGQLGSEAFF.